Listed below are T cell receptor beta chains from one sample, sequenced in a study of human T cells and chemical hapten exposure. Using its own MiXCR run on the RACE reads, TCRdb lists one record per CDR3 protein. Of more than 90,000 distinct CDR3 sequences in the sample, more than 9.5% were seen once. The source was whole blood, collected in connection with sensitization to the hapten diphenylcyclopropenone (DPC). Receptors were obtained from a woman between 35 and 50 years old with alopecia areata. Some clones in this sample may be carry-over from other donors' samples. CDR3s include the opening cysteine and the closing phenylalanine or tryptophan. The D gene is left open where the match is weak. Rows may omit the clone size; those that give it use once, few, many or a size class.

TRBV7-9,-,-,TRBJ1-1,TGTGCCAGCAGCTTACGGGGGTCTGACACTGAAGCTTTCTTT,CASSLRGSDTEAFF
TRBV6-5,-,-,TRBJ2-1,TGTGCCAGCAGTTGGACCGTCGGCGGTGAGCAGTTCTTC,CASSWTVGGEQFF
TRBV6-1,-,-,TRBJ2-5,TGTGCCAGCAGTGCATTCGAGACCCAGTACTTC,CASSAFETQYF
TRBV12-3/TRBV12-4,few,TRBD1,TRBJ2-2,TGTGCCAGCAGTTTAGGGACAGGGGCGGTCGGGGAGCTGTTTTTT,CASSLGTGAVGELFF
TRBV20-1,-,TRBD2,TRBJ2-7,TGCAGTGCTAGAGATCCTAGCGGGGGCTCATACGAGCAGTACTTC,CSARDPSGGSYEQYF
TRBV6-2/TRBV6-3,-,-,TRBJ2-3,TGTGCCAGCAGTAGTCCCTCGGGGAGGCGCACAGATACGCAGTATTTT,CASSSPSGRRTDTQYF
TRBV19,few,TRBD1,TRBJ2-2,TGTGCCAGTAGTAGGGGACAGGGGGCTTCGACCGGGGAGCTGTTTTTT,CASSRGQGASTGELFF
TRBV7-2,many,-,TRBJ2-4,TGTGCCAGCAGCAAAACTGGGTCGGGGGCGCCCAAAAACATTCAGTACTTC,CASSKTGSGAPKNIQYF
TRBV4-1,many,-,TRBJ1-1,TGCGCCAGCAGCCAAGAAGCGAACACTGAAGCTTTCTTT,CASSQEANTEAFF
TRBV5-1,-,-,TRBJ2-2,TGCGCCAGCAGCGTATGGGGGCGCACCGGGGAGCTGTTTTTT,CASSVWGRTGELFF
TRBV5-4,-,-,TRBJ1-4,TGTGCCAGCAGCTTGGCCGGTGGGGAAGAAAAACTGTTTTTT,CASSLAGGEEKLFF
TRBV9,few,-,TRBJ2-2,TGTGCCAGCAACCTAGACCCTGTATCCGGGGAGCTGTTTTTT,CASNLDPVSGELFF
TRBV5-1,many,TRBD1,TRBJ2-2,TGCGCCAGCAGCGGGGGACAGGGAGACACCGGGGAGCTGTTTTTT,CASSGGQGDTGELFF
TRBV4-3,many,-,TRBJ2-3,TGCGCCAGCAGCCAAGAATGGGCGGAGCTCACAGATACGCAGTATTTT,CASSQEWAELTDTQYF
TRBV6-2/TRBV6-3,-,TRBD1,TRBJ1-6,TGTGCCAGCAGTTACAGGGGACAGTATAATTCACCCCTCCACTTT,CASSYRGQYNSPLHF
TRBV4-3,few,-,TRBJ1-2,TGCGCCAGCAGCCAAAATGGAGGGTATGGCTACACCTTC,CASSQNGGYGYTF
TRBV14,-,-,TRBJ1-6,TGTGCCAGCCGCCAAGATATGCAGGGGCGGTCACCCCTCCACTTT,CASRQDMQGRSPLHF
TRBV7-7,many,-,TRBJ2-3,TGTGCCAGCAGCCAGGCTAGCGTTGAAGATACGCAGTATTTT,CASSQASVEDTQYF
TRBV7-8,few,-,TRBJ2-3,TGTGCCAGCAGCTCAGATGCAGATACGCAGTATTTT,CASSSDADTQYF
TRBV11-3,many,-,TRBJ2-4,TGTGCCAGCAGCAGTGACCCTGTCGGTAACATTCAGTACTTC,CASSSDPVGNIQYF
TRBV14,-,-,TRBJ2-2,TGTGCCAGCAGCCAAGATCTAGTGGGGAACACCGGGGAGCTGTTTTTT,CASSQDLVGNTGELFF
TRBV3-1,few,-,TRBJ1-5,TGTGCCAGCAGCCTTGGGACTTCCTGGAATCAGCCCCAGCATTTT,CASSLGTSWNQPQHF
TRBV13,many,-,TRBJ2-1,TGTGCCAGCAGCCTTAGCTGGGGTGAGCAGTTCTTC,CASSLSWGEQFF
TRBV28,many,-,TRBJ1-5,TGTGCCAGCACTCTTGAAGGGGTGATGAATCAGCCCCAGCATTTT,CASTLEGVMNQPQHF
TRBV7-8,few,-,TRBJ1-1,TGTGCCAGCAGACGAGAGGTCTTGAACACTGAAGCTTTCTTT,CASRREVLNTEAFF
TRBV7-9,many,-,TRBJ2-7,TGTGCCAGCATCGATCCCGGGAGTACCTACGAGCAGTACTTC,CASIDPGSTYEQYF
TRBV2,many,-,TRBJ1-1,TGTGCCAGCGGGAACCAGGGGAACACTGAAGCTTTCTTT,CASGNQGNTEAFF
TRBV11-3,-,TRBD1,TRBJ1-1,TGTGCCAGCAGCTTAGATCGAGGGACAGGGAGGTCCCCTGAAGCTTTCTTT,CASSLDRGTGRSPEAFF
TRBV3-1,few,-,TRBJ2-7,TGTGCCAGCAGCCAAGATCCGTACGAGCAGTACTTC,CASSQDPYEQYF
TRBV6-5,-,-,TRBJ2-3,TGTGCCAGCAGAAGGGACAACACAGATACGCAGTATTTT,CASRRDNTDTQYF
TRBV6-5,many,-,TRBJ1-1,TGTGCCAGCATTAGCATGAACACTGAAGCTTTCTTT,CASISMNTEAFF
TRBV7-9,-,-,TRBJ2-7,TGTGCCAGCAGTTTGTACACGAGCGGTCGGCCCTACGAGCAGTACTTC,CASSLYTSGRPYEQYF
TRBV12-3/TRBV12-4,-,-,TRBJ1-1,TGTGCCAGCAGTTTTGGGATGGGCACTGAAGCTTTCTTT,CASSFGMGTEAFF